This T cell receptor (beta chain) was sequenced during a study of T cells in Graves' hyperthyroidism and ophthalmopathy. Study results and caveats: The majority of expanded thyroid clonotypes above 0.001 also appeared in blood.

Amplification targeted TCR beta CDR3 regions from RNA transcripts. The HTBI primer set drove a first-round RT-PCR of the TCR CDR3. TCRdb called the multiplex PCR reads again in MiXCR, with one record for every CDR3 protein. The sample lists some 250,000 distinct CDR3 sequences; roughly 15% were seen once. This clonotype was counted at least ten times. Its specificity is not known. Orbital computed tomography, thyroid ultrasound, serum thyroxine and TRAb, and clinical symptoms together informed the diagnoses. The authors obtained PBMCs from over 8 ml of fresh peripheral blood. The CDR3 is made up of 15 amino acids. Germline loops: CDR1 LGHDT, CDR2 YNNKEL (reference sequence). V lost 2 bases and J lost 5, with 13 bases in between.

The source is a woman in her forties or fifties with Graves' hyperthyroidism that later progressed to Graves' ophthalmopathy. The V gene is TRBV3-1, the J gene TRBJ2-1, with a tentative D call TRBD2 (6 bases). Sequencing was performed on blood. CDR3 sequence: CASSQSLAGHNEQFF. The CDR3, as DNA: TGTGCCAGCAGCCAATCTCTCGCGGGGCACAATGAGCAGTTCTTC.